This T cell receptor (beta chain) was profiled in a study of cytomegalovirus exposure and HLA in healthy donors. Germline CDR1 SGHRS, CDR2 YFSETQ. The CDR3 consists of 16 residues. The J segment lost 5 bases and the V segment lost 6 bases, leaving 11 bases of the junction unmatched. Amplification used 60 Vbeta primers and 13 Jbeta primers. Assay: immunoSEQ multiplex PCR; the TCRdb copy retains only in-frame clones and omits some. The sample consists of approximately 110,000 clones, 12% to 15% of them appearing once. What was sequenced was PBMCs. The J gene is TRBJ2-1, the V gene TRBV5-1; 10 bases fit TRBD2. This receptor was identified in a female donor in good health and CMV-seronegative. The CDR3, as DNA: TGCGCCAGCATGGGGGCTAGCGGGGGAACCAACAATGAGCAGTTCTTC. Its translation is CASMGASGGTNNEQFF.